These T cell receptor beta chains were read from a single sample in a study of Tregs in tolerant kidney transplant recipients. Measured with immunoSEQ multiplex PCR; TCRdb has only the in-frame clones, and not every one. The top ten clones hold about a tenth of a sample with some 66,000 clones, more than 90% of them seen once. The sequences come from CD8+ T cells from blood, collected before the transplant. Every receptor here comes from a human donor who received a combined kidney and bone marrow transplant. The CDR3 runs from the conserved cysteine through the conserved F or W. The D gene is left open where the match is weak. The size entry is marked missing in some rows and otherwise reads once, few, many or a size class.

NA	NA	TRBV28	TRBJ2-3	TGTGCCAGCAGTTTATTAAGCAGGAGCACAGATACGCAGTATTTT	CASSLLSRSTDTQYF
NA	NA	TRBV9	TRBJ2-1	TGTGCCAGCAGCACGGACAGAGGCTACAATGAGCAGTTCTTC	CASSTDRGYNEQFF
NA	NA	TRBV6-5	TRBJ1-1	TGTGCCAGCAGTTATTACAGGGTCGGCACTGAAGCTTTCTTT	CASSYYRVGTEAFF
NA	NA	TRBV7-3	TRBJ2-7	TGTGTCAGCAGCTTCGGAGGGGTGAACGAGCAGTACTTC	CVSSFGGVNEQYF
TRBD1	NA	TRBV19	TRBJ2-1	TGTGCCAGTATGAACAGGGGGCCCTACAATGAGCAGTTCTTC	CASMNRGPYNEQFF
NA	once	TRBV18	TRBJ2-1	TGTGCCAGCTCACCACCGGGTAGACTCTCGAGCTCCTACAATGAGCAGTTCTTC	CASSPPGRLSSSYNEQFF
NA	NA	TRBV28	TRBJ2-2	TGTGCCAGCAGCCACCCGGGGGGCGCATATGGTTCCGGGGAGCTGTTTTTT	CASSHPGGAYGSGELFF
NA	NA	TRBV4-3	TRBJ2-1	TGCGCCAGCAGCCAAGGGGGGGGGCCGGGGGAGGGAGCGGTTTACAATGAGCAGTTCTTC	CASSQGGGPGEGAVYNEQFF
TRBD2	NA	TRBV19	TRBJ2-1	TGTGCCAGTAGTATAGCCAGCGGCGGGAGTAACTACAATGAGCAGTTCTTC	CASSIASGGSNYNEQFF
TRBD2	NA	TRBV2	TRBJ2-1	TGTGCCAGCAGTGGAGGAGCGGGAGAGGCTTCCCCCTACAATGAGCAGTTCTTC	CASSGGAGEASPYNEQFF
TRBD2	once	TRBV10-3	TRBJ2-7	TGTGCCATCGGGAGGGGAGGGACGAAGCCGGAGCAGTACTTC	CAIGRGGTKPEQYF
TRBD1	NA	TRBV5-5	TRBJ1-1	TGTGCCAGCAGCTTTACAGGGGAGGAAGCTTTCTTT	CASSFTGEEAFF
NA	once	TRBV4-1	TRBJ2-2	TGCGCCAGCAGCCATCCTAAACAGGGTGACGCGAACACCGGGGAGCTGTTTTTT	CASSHPKQGDANTGELFF
NA	NA	TRBV18	TRBJ1-6	TGTGCCAGCTCATTTTCTCAGGGGTTTGGGTCACCCCTCCACTTT	CASSFSQGFGSPLHF
TRBD2	NA	TRBV4-3	TRBJ2-2	TGCGCCAGCAGCCGAGGGACTAGCGGGTCCGGGGAGCTGTTTTTT	CASSRGTSGSGELFF
NA	NA	TRBV27	TRBJ2-1	TGTGCCAGCAGTCCCTCATATAGAGGCGATGAGCAGTTCTTC	CASSPSYRGDEQFF
NA	NA	TRBV5-4	TRBJ2-7	TGTGCCAGCAGCCCGGACACCTCCTACGAGCAGTACTTC	CASSPDTSYEQYF
TRBD1	NA	TRBV7-2	TRBJ2-2	TGTGCCAGCAGCACAGGGGGCGGGAGCGGGGAGCTGTTTTTT	CASSTGGGSGELFF
TRBD1	NA	TRBV28	TRBJ1-6	TGTGCCAGCAGTTTATCAGGACAGGGATATTCCCCCCTCCACTTT	CASSLSGQGYSPLHF
NA	NA	TRBV6-1	TRBJ1-4	TGTGCCAGCAGTGAAGCTCTGGGGGCGAGGCAGACTCCAACTAATGAAAAACTGTTTTTT	CASSEALGARQTPTNEKLFF
NA	NA	TRBV4-1	TRBJ2-1	TGCGCCAGCAGCCAGGACTATACTAATGAGCAGTTCTTC	CASSQDYTNEQFF
TRBD2	NA	TRBV14	TRBJ2-5	TGTGCCAGCAGCCAAGGCGGACTAGCGGGGTTGGAGACCCAGTACTTC	CASSQGGLAGLETQYF
NA	NA	TRBV2	TRBJ1-2	TGTGCCAGCAGATCGACAGCCAACTATGGCTACACCTTC	CASRSTANYGYTF
NA	NA	TRBV2	TRBJ2-7	TGTGCCAGCAGTGGAGGGAATACCTACGAGCAGTACTTC	CASSGGNTYEQYF
TRBD1	NA	TRBV28	TRBJ2-5	TGTGCCAGCAAGGGACAGAACCAAGAGACCCAGTACTTC	CASKGQNQETQYF
TRBD1	NA	TRBV4-1	TRBJ1-2	TGCGCCAGCAGCCAAGGCGGACAGGGGGCGCGCAACTATGGCTACACCTTC	CASSQGGQGARNYGYTF
TRBD2	NA	TRBV4-3	TRBJ2-2	TGCGCCAGCAGCCCAACGGCGGGGGGTTACGACACCGGGGAGCTGTTTTTT	CASSPTAGGYDTGELFF
NA	NA	TRBV13	TRBJ2-2	TGTGCCAGCAGCTTAGGCCGGAACACCGGGGAGCTGTTTTTT	CASSLGRNTGELFF
NA	NA	TRBV6-1	TRBJ2-7	TGTGCCAGCAGTGATGTGTTAGGGACAAAGAATTACGAGCAGTACTTC	CASSDVLGTKNYEQYF
NA	NA	TRBV28	TRBJ1-2	TGTGCCAGCAGTTTAACGACGACAGACTACTATGGCTACACCTTC	CASSLTTTDYYGYTF
NA	NA	TRBV30	TRBJ1-1	TGTGCCTGGAGTGTTGGGGTAAGCGGCACTGAAGCTTTCTTT	CAWSVGVSGTEAFF
NA	once	TRBV11-1	TRBJ2-1	TGTGCCAGCAGCTTAGTTTCCCGGGATGAGCAGTTCTTC	CASSLVSRDEQFF
TRBD2	once	TRBV4-2	TRBJ2-1	TGTGCCAGCAGCCACCTCGGACTAGCGGGAGAGCCTAAGTCCGATGAGCAGTTCTTC	CASSHLGLAGEPKSDEQFF
NA	NA	TRBV9	TRBJ2-7	TGTGCCAGCAGCGTAGGGAACAGGGCCGAGCAGTACTTC	CASSVGNRAEQYF
NA	NA	TRBV7-9	TRBJ1-4	TGTGCCAGCAGCTTAGAGGTACAGGGTATGCATGAAAAACTGTTTTTT	CASSLEVQGMHEKLFF
TRBD1	few	TRBV6-5	TRBJ2-7	TGTGCCAGCAGTTACTTCGGACAGGGTGAGCAGTACTTC	CASSYFGQGEQYF
TRBD1	NA	TRBV4-2	TRBJ2-7	TGTGCCAGCAGCCAGAACAGGGGGCCTTACGAGCAGTACTTC	CASSQNRGPYEQYF
TRBD2	NA	TRBV10-3	TRBJ2-1	TGTGCCATCAGTGATTTAGCGGGAGCCATCTACAATGAGCAGTTCTTC	CAISDLAGAIYNEQFF
TRBD1	NA	TRBV5-6	TRBJ2-1	TGTGCCAGCAGATGGGCTACGAGTACAGGGGCCAATGAGCAGTTCTTC	CASRWATSTGANEQFF
NA	NA	TRBV27	TRBJ1-1	TGTGCCAGCAGTTCCGTGGGACATGTGAACACTGAAGCTTTCTTT	CASSSVGHVNTEAFF
TRBD2	NA	TRBV4-3	TRBJ2-2	TGCGCCAGCAGCCTGGGACTAGCGGAGACCGGGGAGCTGTTTTTT	CASSLGLAETGELFF
TRBD1	NA	TRBV5-4	TRBJ2-7	TGTGCCAGCAGCACTCGGGACAGGGGGGGCTACGAGCAGTACTTC	CASSTRDRGGYEQYF
NA	NA	TRBV19	TRBJ1-6	TGTGCCAGTAGTACAGGGAGGAGCTCCTATAATTCACCCCTCCACTTT	CASSTGRSSYNSPLHF
NA	NA	TRBV15	TRBJ2-7	TGTGCCACCAGCGGTAACAGGGTATCCTACGAGCAGTACTTC	CATSGNRVSYEQYF
NA	NA	TRBV9	TRBJ2-2	TGTGCCAGCAGCGGGGGGGGGCTCCTGAACACCGGGGAGCTGTTTTTT	CASSGGGLLNTGELFF
TRBD1	few	TRBV29-1	TRBJ1-2	TGCAGCGTTGAATCGCAGGACAGGTCGTTGGGCTACACCTTC	CSVESQDRSLGYTF